The present TCR beta chain was sequenced within a study of PD-1 blockade in mismatch repair-deficient tumors. Study summary: Enrolled about 2013-2016, patients had progressing, pretreated mismatch repair-deficient cancers of around twelve types.

Worth noting for this clone: Its cognate antigen is unknown.

All patients were mismatch repair deficient, assessed by either PCR or immunohistochemistry. TCR sequencing covered a few patients who responded to pembrolizumab. The CDR3 loop spans 15 amino acids. The J segment lost 2 bases and the V segment lost 6 bases, leaving 4 bases of the junction unmatched. Germline CDR1 SNHLY, CDR2 FYNNEI. Study outcomes and limitations: After pembrolizumab, tumor-resident clones rose rapidly, then generally contracted before radiologic responses.

The data were produced by immunoSEQ multiplex PCR, yet TCRdb's version contains in-frame clones alone and is incomplete. The sample holds about 34,000 clones; about 85% are singletons and the top ten take roughly 3.5%. The TCR comes from an adult with mismatch repair-deficient cancer. The source material was PBMCs, sampled around 6 weeks after starting pembrolizumab. V gene TRBV2 combines with J gene TRBJ1-5, with 10 nucleotides matching TRBD1. CDR3 coding DNA: TGTGCCAGCAGCTACGGGACAGGGGGCAATCAGCCCCAGCATTTT. Residues: CASSYGTGGNQPQHF.